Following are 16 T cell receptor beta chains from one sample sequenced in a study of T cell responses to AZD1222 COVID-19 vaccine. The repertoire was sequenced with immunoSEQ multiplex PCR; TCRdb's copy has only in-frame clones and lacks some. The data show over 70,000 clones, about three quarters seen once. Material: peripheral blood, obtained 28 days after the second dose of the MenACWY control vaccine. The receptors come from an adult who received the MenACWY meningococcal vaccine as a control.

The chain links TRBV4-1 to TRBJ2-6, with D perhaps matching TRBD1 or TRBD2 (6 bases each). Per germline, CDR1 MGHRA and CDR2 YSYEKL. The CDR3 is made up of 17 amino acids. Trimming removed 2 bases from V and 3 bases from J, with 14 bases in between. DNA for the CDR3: TGCGCCAGCAGCCAAAGGGGGGCCACGGATGGGGCCAACGTCCTGACTTTC. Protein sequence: CASSQRGATDGANVLTF.

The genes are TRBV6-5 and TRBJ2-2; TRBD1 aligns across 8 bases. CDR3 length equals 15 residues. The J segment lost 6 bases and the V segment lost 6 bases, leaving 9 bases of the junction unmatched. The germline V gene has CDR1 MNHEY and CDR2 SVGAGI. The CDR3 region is CASRGQGIIAGELFF. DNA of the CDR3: TGTGCCAGCAGAGGACAGGGAATAATAGCCGGGGAGCTGTTTTTT.

Here the CDR3 DNA reads TGTGCCAGCAGTGAATTAAGGGGGCGAGCCGGGGAGCTGTTTTTT. Translation: CASSELRGRAGELFF. This chain joins TRBV2 and TRBJ2-2, with TRBD1 identical over 7 bases. Trimming at V came to 2 bases and at J to 6 bases, leaving 6 bases not matched to a gene. CDR3 length equals 15 residues. Germline loops: CDR1 SNHLY, CDR2 FYNNEI.

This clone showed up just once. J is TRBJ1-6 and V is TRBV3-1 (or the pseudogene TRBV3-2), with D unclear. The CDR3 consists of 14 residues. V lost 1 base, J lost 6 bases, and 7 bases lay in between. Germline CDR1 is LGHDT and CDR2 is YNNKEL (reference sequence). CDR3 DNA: TGTGCCAGCAGCCAAGTTAGGGCTAATTCACCCCTCCACTTT. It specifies CASSQVRANSPLHF.

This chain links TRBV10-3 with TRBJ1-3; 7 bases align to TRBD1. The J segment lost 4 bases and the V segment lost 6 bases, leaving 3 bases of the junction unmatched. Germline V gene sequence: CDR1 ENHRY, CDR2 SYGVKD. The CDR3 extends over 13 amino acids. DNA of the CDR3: TGTGCCATCAGGCAGGGGGACGGAAACACCATATATTTT. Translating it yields CAIRQGDGNTIYF.

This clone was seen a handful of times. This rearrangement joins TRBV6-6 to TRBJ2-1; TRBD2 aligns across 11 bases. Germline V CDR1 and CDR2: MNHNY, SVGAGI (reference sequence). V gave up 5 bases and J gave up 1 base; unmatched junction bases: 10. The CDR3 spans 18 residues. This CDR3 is CASSRISGTSGSYNEQFF. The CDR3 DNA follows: TGTGCCAGCAGTCGCATCTCCGGGACTAGCGGTTCCTACAATGAGCAGTTCTTC.

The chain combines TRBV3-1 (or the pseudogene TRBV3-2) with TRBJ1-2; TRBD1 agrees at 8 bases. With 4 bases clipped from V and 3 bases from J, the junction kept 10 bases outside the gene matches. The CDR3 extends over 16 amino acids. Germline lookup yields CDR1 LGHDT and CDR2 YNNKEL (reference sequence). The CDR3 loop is CASSPGAGGADYGYTF. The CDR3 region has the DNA TGTGCCAGCAGCCCCGGGGCAGGGGGCGCTGACTATGGCTACACCTTC.

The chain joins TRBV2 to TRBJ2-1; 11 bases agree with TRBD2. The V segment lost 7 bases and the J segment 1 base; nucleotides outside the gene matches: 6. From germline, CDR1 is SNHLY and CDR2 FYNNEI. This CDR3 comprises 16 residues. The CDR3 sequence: CASKGLAGGSYNEQFF. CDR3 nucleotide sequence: TGTGCCAGCAAAGGACTAGCGGGTGGGTCCTACAATGAGCAGTTCTTC. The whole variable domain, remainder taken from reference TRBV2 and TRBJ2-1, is EPEVTQTPSHQVTQMGQEVILRCVPISNHLYFYWYRQILGQKVEFLVSFYNNEISEKSEIFDDQFSVERPDGSNFTLKIRSTKLEDSAMYFCASKGLAGGSYNEQFFGPGTRLTVL.

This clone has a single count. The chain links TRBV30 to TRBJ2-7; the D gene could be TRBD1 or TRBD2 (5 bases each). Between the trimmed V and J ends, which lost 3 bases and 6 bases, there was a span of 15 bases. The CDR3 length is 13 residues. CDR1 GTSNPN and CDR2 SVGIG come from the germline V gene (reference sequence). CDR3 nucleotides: TGTGCCTGGAGCCGGGACCCCAGGAGCGAGCAGTACTTC. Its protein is CAWSRDPRSEQYF.

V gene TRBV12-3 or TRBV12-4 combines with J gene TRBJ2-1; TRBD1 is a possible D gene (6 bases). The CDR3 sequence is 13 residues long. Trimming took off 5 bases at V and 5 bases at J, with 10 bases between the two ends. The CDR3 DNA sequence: TGTGCCAGCAGTCGGCGGACAGACAATGAGCAGTTCTTC. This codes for CASSRRTDNEQFF.

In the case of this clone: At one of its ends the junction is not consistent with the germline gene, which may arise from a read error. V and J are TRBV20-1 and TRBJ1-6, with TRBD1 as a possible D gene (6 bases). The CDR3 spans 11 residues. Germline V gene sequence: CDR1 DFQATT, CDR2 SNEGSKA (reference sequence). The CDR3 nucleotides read TGCAGTGCTAGAGACGGGGGGCTCTTGTACTTT. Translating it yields CSARDGGLLYF.

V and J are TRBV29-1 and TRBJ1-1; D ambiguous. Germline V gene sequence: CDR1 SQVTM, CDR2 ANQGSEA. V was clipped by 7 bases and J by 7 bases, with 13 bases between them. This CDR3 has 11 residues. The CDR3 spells CSARDRFEAFF. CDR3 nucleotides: TGCAGCGCTAGGGATCGGTTTGAAGCTTTCTTT.

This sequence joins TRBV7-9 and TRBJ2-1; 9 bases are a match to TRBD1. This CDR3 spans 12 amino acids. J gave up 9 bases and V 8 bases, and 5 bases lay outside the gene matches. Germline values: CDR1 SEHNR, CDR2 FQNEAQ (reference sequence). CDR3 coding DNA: TGTGCCAGCCGGGACAGGGCGGGTGAGCAGTTCTTC. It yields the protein CASRDRAGEQFF.

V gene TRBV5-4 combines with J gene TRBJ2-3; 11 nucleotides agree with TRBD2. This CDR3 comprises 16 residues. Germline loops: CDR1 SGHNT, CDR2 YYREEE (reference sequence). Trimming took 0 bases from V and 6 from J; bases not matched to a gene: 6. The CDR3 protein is CASSLELAGGGDTQYF. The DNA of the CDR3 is TGTGCCAGCAGCTTGGAATTAGCGGGAGGGGGGGATACGCAGTATTTT. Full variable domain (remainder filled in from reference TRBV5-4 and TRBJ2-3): ETGVTQSPTHLIKTRGQQVTLRCSSQSGHNTVSWYQQALGQGPQFIFQYYREEENGRGNFPPRFSGLQFPNYSSELNVNALELDDSALYLCASSLELAGGGDTQYFGPGTRLTVL.

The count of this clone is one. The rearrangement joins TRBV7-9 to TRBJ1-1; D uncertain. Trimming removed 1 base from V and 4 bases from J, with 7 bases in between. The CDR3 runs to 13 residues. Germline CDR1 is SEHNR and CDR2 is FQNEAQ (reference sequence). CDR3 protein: CASSLGTFTEAFF. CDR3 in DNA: TGTGCCAGCAGCTTAGGGACGTTCACTGAAGCTTTCTTT.

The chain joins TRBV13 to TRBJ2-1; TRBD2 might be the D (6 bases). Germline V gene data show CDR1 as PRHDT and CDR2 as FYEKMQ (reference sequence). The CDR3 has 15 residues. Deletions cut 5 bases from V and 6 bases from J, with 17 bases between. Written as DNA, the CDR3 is TGTGCCAGCAGCCCTATGCCCCGGGGAGGCAATGAGCAGTTCTTC. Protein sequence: CASSPMPRGGNEQFF.